Listed below are T cell receptor beta chains from one sample, sequenced in a study of blood T cell repertoires in COVID-19. TCRdb's copy holds only in-frame clones and misses some; the assay was immunoSEQ multiplex PCR. Here the sample spans 95,000 to 150,000 clones, around 88% being singletons. Sequenced material: peripheral blood. These receptor sequences come from a human donor in a cohort sampled during active COVID-19. The CDR3 runs from the conserved cysteine through the conserved F or W. A D gene is named only where the DNA matches it firmly. For some rows the clone size is stated as once, few or many, or as a class when expanded; others skip it.

J gene	D gene	V gene	CDR3 length	clone size	CDR3 DNA	CDR3 protein
TRBJ2-7	TRBD2	TRBV9	16	NA	TGTGCCAGCAGCGTAACGACTAGCGGCAGCTCCTACGAGCAGTACTTC	CASSVTTSGSSYEQYF
TRBJ1-2	NA	TRBV19	13	NA	TGTGCCAGTAGTAGACAGGACGGGGCAGGCTACACCTTC	CASSRQDGAGYTF
TRBJ2-3	NA	TRBV10-3	14	NA	TGTGCCATCAGGGAGAGCGGGAGCACAGATACGCAGTATTTT	CAIRESGSTDTQYF
TRBJ2-3	NA	TRBV9	16	NA	TGTGCCAGCAGCGTAGGCGGGGAGCGGAGCACAGATACGCAGTATTTT	CASSVGGERSTDTQYF
TRBJ2-3	TRBD2	TRBV2	15	NA	TGTGCCAGCAGTGAATTTAGCGGGACCCCAGATACGCAGTATTTT	CASSEFSGTPDTQYF
TRBJ1-1	NA	TRBV9	14	NA	TGTGCCAGCAGCGTAGTCCTCGCGGGCGCTGAAGCTTTCTTT	CASSVVLAGAEAFF
TRBJ1-5	TRBD1	TRBV3-1/TRBV3-2	16	NA	TGTGCCAGCAGCCAATCCACAGGGGGCCAGTGGCAGCCCCAGCATTTT	CASSQSTGGQWQPQHF
TRBJ2-7	NA	TRBV5-4	14	NA	TGTGCCAGCAGCTTGTCCGCGGGAAAGGGCGAGCAGTACTTC	CASSLSAGKGEQYF
TRBJ2-1	NA	TRBV3-1/TRBV3-2	14	NA	TGTGCCAGCAGCCAGAGTGAGGGAACTAATGAGCAGTTCTTC	CASSQSEGTNEQFF
TRBJ2-4	NA	TRBV2	14	few	TGTGCCACATCATCCCAGGGTGGTGGAAACATTCAGTACTTC	CATSSQGGGNIQYF
TRBJ1-4	TRBD1	TRBV24-1	15	NA	TGTGCCACCAGTGATTTCCGACAGGGAAGTGAAAAACTGTTTTTT	CATSDFRQGSEKLFF
TRBJ2-3	NA	TRBV10-3	14	NA	TGTGCCACCATGCAGACACGTTCTACAGATACGCAGTATTTT	CATMQTRSTDTQYF
TRBJ2-1	NA	TRBV29-1	13	NA	TGCAGCGCCGTAGCGTTTCCCTACAATGAGCAGTTCTTC	CSAVAFPYNEQFF
TRBJ1-1	NA	TRBV4-3	13	NA	TGCGCCAGCAGCCAAGTAGTGGGGCGTGAAGCTTTCTTT	CASSQVVGREAFF
TRBJ2-7	NA	TRBV5-1	13	NA	TGCGCCAGCAGCTTGTCCCCCGGTTACGAGCAGTACTTC	CASSLSPGYEQYF
TRBJ1-1	NA	TRBV19	17	NA	TGTGCCAGTAGTGTCCCCCGGGACACTCGAGGGAACACTGAAGCTTTCTTT	CASSVPRDTRGNTEAFF
TRBJ1-5	NA	TRBV29-1	12	NA	TGCAGCGTCAGGGATAGCAATCAGCCCCAGCATTTT	CSVRDSNQPQHF
TRBJ2-1	NA	TRBV21-1	16	NA	TGTGCCAGCAGCAAAGTCTTCGGGCGGGAGTACAATGAGCAGTTCTTC	CASSKVFGREYNEQFF
TRBJ2-2	TRBD1	TRBV5-4	15	NA	TGTGCCAGCAGTTCGGGACAGCTGAACACCGGGGAGCTGTTTTTT	CASSSGQLNTGELFF
TRBJ2-2	TRBD1	TRBV19	16	NA	TGTGCCAGTAGTACCGGACAGGGGGCATACACCGGGGAGCTGTTTTTT	CASSTGQGAYTGELFF
TRBJ2-7	TRBD1	TRBV6-5	15	NA	TGTGCCAGCAGTTACTCAGGGACAGGGGTTTATGAGCAGTACTTC	CASSYSGTGVYEQYF
TRBJ2-5	TRBD1	TRBV6-1	15	NA	TGTGCCAGCAGTGACCGGACAGGGATTCTGGAGACCCAGTACTTC	CASSDRTGILETQYF
TRBJ1-3	NA	TRBV25-1	15	NA	TGTGCCAGCAGTGAGGCGGGGGCTTCAGGAAACACCATATATTTT	CASSEAGASGNTIYF
TRBJ2-7	TRBD1	TRBV5-1	13	many	TGCGCCAGCGGACAGGGATCCACGGCCGAGCAGTACTTC	CASGQGSTAEQYF
TRBJ2-6	TRBD1	TRBV2	15	NA	TGTGCCAGCGGTACAGGGGGAGCTGGGGCCAACGTCCTGACTTTC	CASGTGGAGANVLTF
TRBJ1-3	TRBD1	TRBV7-3	16	NA	TGTGCCAGCAGCCCGGGACAGGGGGCGCCAGGAAACACCATATATTTT	CASSPGQGAPGNTIYF
TRBJ1-1	NA	TRBV14	14	NA	TGTGCCAGCAGCCAGCCGGGACATGGCTCTGAAGCTTTCTTT	CASSQPGHGSEAFF
TRBJ2-7	NA	TRBV11-2	14	NA	TGTGCCAGCAGCCCCAGCAGGGGGGCGGGCGAGCAGTACTTC	CASSPSRGAGEQYF
TRBJ2-1	TRBD1	TRBV7-8	13	NA	TGTGCCAGCAGCTGGGACAGTTACAATGAGCAGTTCTTC	CASSWDSYNEQFF